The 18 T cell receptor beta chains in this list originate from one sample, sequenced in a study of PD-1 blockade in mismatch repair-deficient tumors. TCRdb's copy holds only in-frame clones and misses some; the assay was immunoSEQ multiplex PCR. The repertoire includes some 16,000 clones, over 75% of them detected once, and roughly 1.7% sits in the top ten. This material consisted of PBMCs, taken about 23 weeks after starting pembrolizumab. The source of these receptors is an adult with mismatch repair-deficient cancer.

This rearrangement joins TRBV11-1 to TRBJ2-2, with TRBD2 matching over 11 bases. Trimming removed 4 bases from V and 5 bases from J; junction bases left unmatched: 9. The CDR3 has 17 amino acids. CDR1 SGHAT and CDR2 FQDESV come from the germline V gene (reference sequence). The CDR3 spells CASSWTLAGGSTGELFF. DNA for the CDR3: TGTGCCAGCAGCTGGACCCTAGCGGGAGGAAGTACCGGGGAGCTGTTTTTT.

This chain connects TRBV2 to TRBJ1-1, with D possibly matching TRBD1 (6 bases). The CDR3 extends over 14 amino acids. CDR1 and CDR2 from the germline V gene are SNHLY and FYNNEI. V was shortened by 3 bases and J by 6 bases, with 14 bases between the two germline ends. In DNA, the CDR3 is TGTGCCAGCAGTGACTACAGGGTTGGGGCTGAAGCTTTCTTT. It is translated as CASSDYRVGAEAFF.

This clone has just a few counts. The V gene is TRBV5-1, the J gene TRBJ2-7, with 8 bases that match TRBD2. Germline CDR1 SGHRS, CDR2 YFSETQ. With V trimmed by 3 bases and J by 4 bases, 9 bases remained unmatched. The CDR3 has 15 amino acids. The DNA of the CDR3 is TGCGCCAGCAGCTCGGAATCTAGCGGGTTATACGAGCAGTACTTC. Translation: CASSSESSGLYEQYF.

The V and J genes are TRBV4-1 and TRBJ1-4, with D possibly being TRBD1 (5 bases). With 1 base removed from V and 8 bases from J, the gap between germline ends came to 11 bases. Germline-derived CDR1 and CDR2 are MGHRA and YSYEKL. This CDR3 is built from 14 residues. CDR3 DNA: TGCGCCAGCAGCCAAGTAAGGGGTGGCGAAAAACTGTTTTTT. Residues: CASSQVRGGEKLFF.

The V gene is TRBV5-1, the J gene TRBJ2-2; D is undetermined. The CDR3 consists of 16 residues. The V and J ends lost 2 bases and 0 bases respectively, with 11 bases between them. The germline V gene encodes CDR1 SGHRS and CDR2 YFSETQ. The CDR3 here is CASSFQQSTNTGELFF. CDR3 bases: TGCGCCAGCAGCTTCCAACAGAGTACGAACACCGGGGAGCTGTTTTTT.

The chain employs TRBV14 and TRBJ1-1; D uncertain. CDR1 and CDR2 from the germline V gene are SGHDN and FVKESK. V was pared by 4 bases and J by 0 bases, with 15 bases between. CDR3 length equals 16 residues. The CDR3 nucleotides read TGTGCCAGCAGCCCCCAAAGGATAGCGATGAACACTGAAGCTTTCTTT. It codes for CASSPQRIAMNTEAFF.

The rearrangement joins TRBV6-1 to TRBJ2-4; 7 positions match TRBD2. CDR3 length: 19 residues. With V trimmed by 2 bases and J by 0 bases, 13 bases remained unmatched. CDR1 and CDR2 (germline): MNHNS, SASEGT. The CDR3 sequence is CASSERERDGQGAKNIQYF. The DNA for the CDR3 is TGTGCCAGCAGTGAAAGGGAGCGGGATGGCCAAGGAGCCAAAAACATTCAGTACTTC.

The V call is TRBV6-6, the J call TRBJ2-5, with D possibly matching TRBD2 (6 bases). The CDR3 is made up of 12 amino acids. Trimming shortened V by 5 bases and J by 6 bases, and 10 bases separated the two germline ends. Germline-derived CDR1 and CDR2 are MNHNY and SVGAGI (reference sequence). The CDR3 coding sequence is TGTGCCAGCAGTCCGGGAGCTCAGACCCAGTACTTC. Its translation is CASSPGAQTQYF.

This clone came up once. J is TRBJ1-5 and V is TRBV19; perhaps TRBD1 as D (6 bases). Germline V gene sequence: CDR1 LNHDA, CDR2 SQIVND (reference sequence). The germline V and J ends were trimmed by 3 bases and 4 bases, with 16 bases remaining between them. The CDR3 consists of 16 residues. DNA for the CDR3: TGTGCCAGTAGTATCGGCTGGGGGCTAGGGAATCAGCCCCAGCATTTT. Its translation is CASSIGWGLGNQPQHF.

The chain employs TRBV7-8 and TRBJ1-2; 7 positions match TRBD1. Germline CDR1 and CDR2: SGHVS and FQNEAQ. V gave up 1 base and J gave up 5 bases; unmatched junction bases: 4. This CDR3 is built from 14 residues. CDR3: CASSLEQGKYGYTF. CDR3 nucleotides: TGTGCCAGCAGCTTAGAACAGGGGAAGTATGGCTACACCTTC.

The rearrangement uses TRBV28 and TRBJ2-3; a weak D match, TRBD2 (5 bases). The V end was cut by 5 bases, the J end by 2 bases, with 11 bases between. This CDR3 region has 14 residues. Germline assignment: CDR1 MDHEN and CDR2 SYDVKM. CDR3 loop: CASSRTSITDTQYF. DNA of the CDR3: TGTGCCAGCAGTAGGACTTCCATCACAGATACGCAGTATTTT.

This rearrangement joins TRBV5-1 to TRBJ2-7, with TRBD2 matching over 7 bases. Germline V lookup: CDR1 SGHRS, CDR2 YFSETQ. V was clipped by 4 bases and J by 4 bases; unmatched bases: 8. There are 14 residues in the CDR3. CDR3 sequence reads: CASSHSGGSYEQYF. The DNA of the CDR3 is TGCGCCAGCAGCCACTCGGGCGGGAGTTACGAGCAGTACTTC.

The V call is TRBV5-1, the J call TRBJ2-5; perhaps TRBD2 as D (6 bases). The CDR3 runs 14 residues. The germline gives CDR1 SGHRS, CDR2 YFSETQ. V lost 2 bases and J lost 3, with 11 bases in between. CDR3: CASSLGRREETQYF. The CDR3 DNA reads TGCGCCAGCAGCTTAGGGAGGCGGGAAGAGACCCAGTACTTC.

CDR3 sequence (DNA): TGTGCCAGCAGTTGGGGTGGGACAGGGCCCTACGAGCAGTACTTC. Translating it yields CASSWGGTGPYEQYF. This chain links TRBV11-3 with TRBJ2-7, with 9 nucleotides matching TRBD1. Trimming cost V 6 bases and J 2 bases; bases outside gene matches: 8. This CDR3 contains 15 residues. Germline CDR1 and CDR2: SGHNT and YENEEA.

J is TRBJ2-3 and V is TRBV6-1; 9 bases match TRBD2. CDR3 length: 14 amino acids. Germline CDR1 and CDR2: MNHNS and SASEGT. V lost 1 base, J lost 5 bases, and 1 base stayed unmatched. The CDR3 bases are TGTGCCAGCAGTGAAGGGACTAGCGTAGATACGCAGTATTTT. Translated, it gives CASSEGTSVDTQYF.

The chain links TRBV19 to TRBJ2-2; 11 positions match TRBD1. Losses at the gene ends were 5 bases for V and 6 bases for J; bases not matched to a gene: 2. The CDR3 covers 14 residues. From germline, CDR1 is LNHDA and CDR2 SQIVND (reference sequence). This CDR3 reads CASSEGQGAGELFF. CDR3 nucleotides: TGTGCCAGTAGTGAGGGACAGGGGGCCGGGGAGCTGTTTTTT.

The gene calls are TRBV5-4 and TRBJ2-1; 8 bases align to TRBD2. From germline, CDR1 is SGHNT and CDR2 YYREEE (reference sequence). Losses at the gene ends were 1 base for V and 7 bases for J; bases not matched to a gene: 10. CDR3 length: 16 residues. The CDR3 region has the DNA TGTGCCAGCAGCTTGAGAAAACTAGCGGTCTGGAATGAGCAGTTCTTC. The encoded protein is CASSLRKLAVWNEQFF.

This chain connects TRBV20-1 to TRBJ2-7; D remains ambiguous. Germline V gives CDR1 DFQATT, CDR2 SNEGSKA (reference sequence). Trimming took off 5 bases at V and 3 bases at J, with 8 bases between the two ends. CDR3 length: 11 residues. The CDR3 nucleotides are TGCAGTGCTGCGACTGACTACGAGCAGTACTTC. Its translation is CSAATDYEQYF.